This T cell receptor (beta chain) derives from a study of OX40 agonist ivuxolimab in advanced cancers. Study-wide context: Across the patients, intravenous ivuxolimab was delivered every 2 weeks at 0.01 to 10 mg/kg.

The study's findings and limits: In the expanded peripheral T cells, antigen specificity was never determined. Partial responders at 0.1-3.0 mg/kg showed near-lowest clonal expansion.

The data were produced by immunoSEQ multiplex PCR, yet TCRdb's version contains in-frame clones alone and is incomplete. In the table there are 30,000 to 35,000 clones, roughly 82% of which are singletons. Sampled blood was obtained at baseline, cycle 4 day 1, and cycle 7 day 1. This CDR3 comprises 12 residues. Germline assignment: CDR1 SEHNR and CDR2 FQNEAQ (reference sequence). V was clipped by 5 bases and J by 3 bases, with 8 bases between them. Turning to this clone: Its antigen remains unidentified.

The source of this sequence is an adult with an advanced solid tumor such as melanoma, head and neck, liver or kidney cancer. J is TRBJ2-7 and V is TRBV7-9; D unresolved. Sequenced here: CD4+ or CD8+ T cells sorted from blood, sampled in a trial of the OX40 agonist ivuxolimab. CDR3 bases: TGTGCCAGCAGCCCGGTAGACTACGAGCAGTACTTC. Residues: CASSPVDYEQYF.